These 23 T cell receptor beta chains were sequenced from one sample in a study of blood T cell repertoires in COVID-19. Sequencing was performed with immunoSEQ multiplex PCR; in TCRdb, only in-frame clones are kept and a portion is missing. The sample consists of about 150,000 clones, around 78% of them appearing once. Material for sequencing was peripheral blood. These receptors all come from a man older than 75 with acute or convalescent COVID-19.

This chain joins TRBV12-3 or TRBV12-4 and TRBJ2-1; D may be TRBD1 (5 bases). Trimming removed 2 bases at V and 5 bases at J, with 7 bases between. The CDR3 extends over 13 amino acids. DNA for the CDR3: TGTGCCAGCAGTTTATCAGGGAACAATGAGCAGTTCTTC. This encodes CASSLSGNNEQFF.

V gene TRBV5-1 combines with J gene TRBJ2-1, with D tentatively TRBD2 (6 bases). The CDR3 is made up of 14 amino acids. With 5 bases removed from V and 3 bases from J, the gap between germline ends came to 12 bases. CDR1 and CDR2 from the germline V gene are SGHRS and YFSETQ. In DNA form, the CDR3 reads TGCGCCAGCAGATCCGGGACTCGCTACAATGAGCAGTTCTTC. Translating it yields CASRSGTRYNEQFF.

V gene TRBV6-1 combines with J gene TRBJ2-7; 8 bases match TRBD1. V lost 6 bases and J lost 5; bases outside the gene matches: 6. Germline lookup yields CDR1 MNHNS and CDR2 SASEGT. There are 13 residues in the CDR3. CDR3 DNA: TGTGCCAGCAGGCAGACAGGGGTTGACGAGCAGTACGTC. Its translation: CASRQTGVDEQYV.

The V call is TRBV5-4, the J call TRBJ2-1; 10 bases match TRBD1. Germline values: CDR1 SGHNT, CDR2 YYREEE (reference sequence). After removal of 5 bases from V and 3 bases from J, the junction contained 5 bases not matched to a gene. The CDR3 is 15 amino acids. CDR3 DNA sequence: TGTGCCAGCAGTTCCGGGACAGGGGTCTACAATGAGCAGTTCTTC. Its translation: CASSSGTGVYNEQFF. The complete variable domain, with remaining parts taken from reference TRBV5-4 and TRBJ2-1, reads ETGVTQSPTHLIKTRGQQVTLRCSSQSGHNTVSWYQQALGQGPQFIFQYYREEENGRGNFPPRFSGLQFPNYSSELNVNALELDDSALYLCASSSGTGVYNEQFFGPGTRLTVL.

V is TRBV6-2 or TRBV6-3 and J is TRBJ1-1; D unresolved. Deletions cut 4 bases from V and 1 base from J, with 13 bases between. CDR1 is MNHEY and CDR2 is SVGEGT in the germline V gene. CDR3 length: 15 residues. CDR3 in amino acids: CASSSPGGWNTEAFF. CDR3 coding DNA: TGTGCCAGCAGTTCGCCTGGAGGGTGGAACACTGAAGCTTTCTTT.

This chain links TRBV6-5 with TRBJ2-5; D might be TRBD1 (6 bases). Germline CDR1 reads MNHEY; CDR2 reads SVGAGI. CDR3 size: 13 residues. V was clipped by 7 bases and J by 2 bases, with 11 bases between them. The DNA of the CDR3 is TGTGCCAGCAACAGACAGGAACAAGAGACCCAGTACTTC. It yields the protein CASNRQEQETQYF.

The gene calls are TRBV5-6 and TRBJ2-3; D not resolved. This CDR3 has 19 amino acids. V lost 1 base, J lost 0 bases, and 21 bases lay in between. The germline CDR1 and CDR2 sequences are SGHDT and YYEEEE. The CDR3 is CASSLKSTTRKFSTDTQYF. The CDR3 nucleotides read TGTGCCAGCAGCTTGAAGAGTACTACCCGAAAATTCAGCACAGATACGCAGTATTTT.

The V and J genes are TRBV18 and TRBJ2-5; D not certain. Germline V gene data show CDR1 as KGHSH and CDR2 as LQKENI. This CDR3 comprises 12 residues. V lost 3 bases to trimming and J lost 6 bases, with 8 bases between them. The CDR3 here is CASSPSEKTQYF. In DNA, the CDR3 is TGTGCCAGCTCACCTTCGGAGAAGACCCAGTACTTC.

This clone was found once. The chain has TRBV2 and TRBJ2-3; 10 positions agree with TRBD2. The germline V gene encodes CDR1 SNHLY and CDR2 FYNNEI. This CDR3 region has 15 residues. Trimming took 6 bases from V and 3 from J; bases not matched to a gene: 6. In nucleotides, the CDR3 is TGTGCCAGCAGGCGAGTAGCGGGGGGAACAGATACGCAGTATTTT. Its protein is CASRRVAGGTDTQYF. The variable domain in full, completed from reference TRBV2 and TRBJ2-3, reads EPEVTQTPSHQVTQMGQEVILRCVPISNHLYFYWYRQILGQKVEFLVSFYNNEISEKSEIFDDQFSVERPDGSNFTLKIRSTKLEDSAMYFCASRRVAGGTDTQYFGPGTRLTVL.

The chain recombines TRBV18 with TRBJ2-3, with 7 bases fitting TRBD1. The CDR3 runs to 16 residues. Germline V gives CDR1 KGHSH, CDR2 LQKENI. Trimming removed 6 bases from V and 5 bases from J; junction bases left unmatched: 14. CDR3 nucleotides: TGTGCCAGCTCTCGAAGACAGGGTGGCGGTGTAGATACGCAGTATTTT. Amino acids: CASSRRQGGGVDTQYF.

On this clone: Other DNA sequences in this specimen translate into the identical CDR3. The rearrangement uses TRBV6-4 and TRBJ1-6, with D hard to call. CDR3 length: 13 amino acids. CDR1 and CDR2 (germline): MRHNA, SNTAGT. V shed 3 bases and J shed 7 bases, with 7 bases lying between them. In DNA, the CDR3 is TGTGCCAGCAGTGAGATAGAGAATTCACCCCTCCACTTT. Its translation is CASSEIENSPLHF.

The V gene is TRBV11-1, the J gene TRBJ1-6; 8 bases line up with TRBD1. The CDR3 is made up of 16 amino acids. Trimming cost V 3 bases and J 7 bases; bases outside gene matches: 8. Germline CDR1 is SGHAT and CDR2 is FQDESV (reference sequence). The CDR3 coding sequence is TGTGCCAGCAGCTTGGACGGGACAGGAGGCAATTCACCCCTCCACTTT. This gives the protein CASSLDGTGGNSPLHF.

J is TRBJ2-2 and V is TRBV3-1 (or the pseudogene TRBV3-2); 8 nucleotides line up with TRBD2. V shed 4 bases, J shed 3 bases, and the junction held 10 bases outside the gene matches. Germline V CDR1 and CDR2: LGHDT, YNNKEL (reference sequence). This CDR3 spans 17 amino acids. CDR3 loop: CASSLHQAGAYTGELFF. The CDR3, as DNA: TGTGCCAGCAGCCTACACCAAGCGGGGGCCTACACCGGGGAGCTGTTTTTT.

The chain is built from TRBV19 and TRBJ2-3; TRBD2 is a possible D gene (7 bases). CDR1 is LNHDA, CDR2 SQIVND, per germline (reference sequence). Trimming removed 3 bases at V and 6 bases at J, with 16 bases between. This CDR3 has 15 amino acids. The CDR3 DNA reads as TGTGCCAGTAGTATTTTTGGGGGGGCCTTGGATACGCAGTATTTT. Protein: CASSIFGGALDTQYF.

V and J are TRBV19 and TRBJ1-2, with D maybe TRBD1 (5 bases). The CDR3 length is 14 residues. V was clipped by 3 bases and J by 7 bases, with 15 bases between them. The germline gives CDR1 LNHDA, CDR2 SQIVND (reference sequence). The CDR3 reads CASSMSAQGGGYTF. In DNA form, the CDR3 reads TGTGCCAGTAGTATGTCGGCTCAGGGTGGTGGCTACACCTTC.

The CDR3 is CASSQDRPDRSEYGYTF. The CDR3 bases are TGCGCCAGCAGCCAAGATCGACCGGACAGGTCTGAGTATGGCTACACCTTC. This chain links TRBV4-3 with TRBJ1-2; 7 bases agree with TRBD1. Unmatched junction bases numbered 12, after V lost 0 bases and J lost 5 bases. This CDR3 contains 17 residues. CDR1 LGHNA and CDR2 YSLEER come from the germline V gene.

The chain combines TRBV18 with TRBJ2-2, with D possibly being TRBD1 (5 bases). Trimming cost V 6 bases and J 0 bases, with 11 bases left between them. Per germline, CDR1 KGHSH and CDR2 LQKENI. The length of the CDR3 is 15 residues. The CDR3 loop is CASSQGKTNTGELFF. The DNA for the CDR3 is TGTGCCAGCTCCCAGGGAAAGACGAACACCGGGGAGCTGTTTTTT.

V gene TRBV4-1 combines with J gene TRBJ2-2; weak D call: TRBD1 (5 bases). Germline lookup yields CDR1 MGHRA and CDR2 YSYEKL. V was shortened by 0 bases and J by 11 bases, with 13 bases between the two germline ends. This CDR3 has 14 residues. CDR3 nucleotides: TGCGCCAGCAGCCAAGACGGTAGGGGCGGAGAGCTGTTTTTT. Amino acids: CASSQDGRGGELFF.

At least ten counts were recorded for this clone. The gene calls are TRBV12-3 or TRBV12-4 and TRBJ1-1; 7 bases agree with TRBD1. Trimming at V came to 6 bases and at J to 2 bases, leaving 3 bases not matched to a gene. The CDR3 covers 13 residues. The CDR3 is CASRRQGNTEAFF. The CDR3 bases are TGTGCCAGCAGAAGACAGGGAAACACTGAAGCTTTCTTT.

The genes are TRBV6-5 and TRBJ2-7, with 9 bases aligning to TRBD1. The CDR3 extends over 15 amino acids. V dropped 8 bases and J dropped 0; count of bases not matched to a gene: 8. The germline gives CDR1 MNHEY, CDR2 SVGAGI. The CDR3 DNA sequence: TGTGCCAGCTCCCCGGACAGGGGTAGCTCCTACGAGCAGTACTTC. Encoded protein: CASSPDRGSSYEQYF.

This clone was detected ten times or more. The chain uses TRBV4-3 and TRBJ2-3; TRBD2 matches 10 bases. Unmatched junction bases numbered 12, after V lost 4 bases and J lost 2 bases. From germline, CDR1 is LGHNA and CDR2 YSLEER. The CDR3 length is 18 residues. CDR3 nucleotides: TGCGCCAGCAGCCTGAACCTCTTTAGCGGGGGGACCACAGATACGCAGTATTTT. Translation: CASSLNLFSGGTTDTQYF.

This rearrangement joins TRBV5-4 to TRBJ2-1; 12 positions agree with TRBD1. Germline V gives CDR1 SGHNT, CDR2 YYREEE (reference sequence). Trimming at V came to 4 bases and at J to 4 bases, leaving 6 bases not matched to a gene. The length of the CDR3 is 16 residues. The CDR3 DNA sequence: TGTGCCAGCAGCCCGGGACAGGGGGCTATTTACAATGAGCAGTTCTTC. This gives the protein CASSPGQGAIYNEQFF. Full variable domain (rest looked up from reference TRBV5-4 and TRBJ2-1): ETGVTQSPTHLIKTRGQQVTLRCSSQSGHNTVSWYQQALGQGPQFIFQYYREEENGRGNFPPRFSGLQFPNYSSELNVNALELDDSALYLCASSPGQGAIYNEQFFGPGTRLTVL.

The chain recombines TRBV29-1 with TRBJ2-7; tentatively, D is TRBD1 (5 bases). Germline V gene data show CDR1 as SQVTM and CDR2 as ANQGSEA. The V and J ends lost 4 bases and 7 bases respectively, with 17 bases between them. The CDR3 sequence is 13 residues long. The CDR3 sequence: CSVGGQGPQEQYV. DNA for the CDR3: TGCAGCGTTGGGGGTCAGGGCCCTCAAGAGCAGTACGTC.